The 21 T cell receptor beta chains given below trace back to one sample, sequenced in a study of T cell responses to AZD1222 COVID-19 vaccine. Data came from immunoSEQ multiplex PCR; TCRdb stores just in-frame clones and leaves some out. The profile shows about 180,000 clones, more than 80% of them singletons. The sample here was peripheral blood, taken on day 0 of AZD1222 vaccination. The receptor set was obtained from an adult in good health.

V usage is TRBV9 and J usage is TRBJ1-6, with a possible D match to TRBD1 (5 bases). The CDR3 length is 16 residues. CDR1 SGDLS and CDR2 YYNGEE come from the germline V gene. Trimming removed 0 bases at V and 8 bases at J, with 15 bases between. The CDR3: CASSVDGREVDSPLHF. CDR3 in DNA: TGTGCCAGCAGCGTAGATGGCAGGGAAGTGGATTCACCCCTCCACTTT.

V usage is TRBV11-2 and J usage is TRBJ2-7, with a weak D call TRBD1 (6 bases). The germline V and J ends were trimmed by 1 base and 7 bases, with 23 bases remaining between them. CDR1 and CDR2 (germline): SGHAT, FQNNGV. The CDR3 is 17 residues long. CDR3 nucleotides: TGTGCCAGCAGCTTAGCAGCTACAGGGCGGATAGAGAGGGAGCAGTACTTC. Translating gives CASSLAATGRIEREQYF.

The V call is TRBV29-1, the J call TRBJ1-2; perhaps TRBD1 as D (5 bases). The CDR3 covers 17 residues. V lost 2 bases to trimming and J lost 0 bases, with 19 bases between them. CDR1 is SQVTM and CDR2 is ANQGSEA in the germline V gene. In nucleotides, the CDR3 is TGCAGCGTTGAACACGGGGTCGATGGCAGGGCTAACTATGGCTACACCTTC. It translates to CSVEHGVDGRANYGYTF. Combining the CDR3 with reference TRBV29-1 and TRBJ1-2 gives the whole variable domain SAVISQKPSRDICQRGTSLTIQCQVDSQVTMMFWYRQQPGQSLTLIATANQGSEATYESGFVIDKFPISRPNLTFSTLTVSNMSPEDSSIYLCSVEHGVDGRANYGYTFGSGTRLTVV.

V and J are TRBV19 and TRBJ2-3, with D perhaps TRBD1 or TRBD2 (5 bases each). Looked up from germline, CDR1 is LNHDA and CDR2 is SQIVND (reference sequence). V lost 4 bases to trimming and J lost 2 bases, with 19 bases between them. The CDR3 spans 17 residues. CDR3 DNA: TGTGCCAGTAGTACGCCGGGACCCCCCCTAGTCACAGATACGCAGTATTTT. Protein sequence: CASSTPGPPLVTDTQYF. Full variable domain (outside the CDR3, taken from reference TRBV19 and TRBJ2-3): DGGITQSPKYLFRKEGQNVTLSCEQNLNHDAMYWYRQDPGQGLRLIYYSQIVNDFQKGDIAEGYSVSREKKESFPLTVTSAQKNPTAFYLCASSTPGPPLVTDTQYFGPGTRLTVL.

The chain joins TRBV10-2 to TRBJ2-7; the D gene is possibly TRBD2 (5 bases). The CDR3 spans 12 residues. V was cut by 5 bases and J by 2 bases, with 7 bases left in between. The germline V gene encodes CDR1 WSHSY and CDR2 SAAADI. The CDR3 loop reads CASSSGAYEQYF. Here the CDR3 DNA reads TGCGCCAGCAGTAGCGGAGCCTACGAGCAGTACTTC.

V and J are TRBV6-7 and TRBJ1-2; D is uncertain. TRBV6-7 carries the ORF label, with uncertain function. CDR3 length equals 14 residues. V lost 0 bases to trimming and J lost 2 bases, with 7 bases between them. The CDR3 here is CASSYSIPNYGYTF. The CDR3 DNA is TGTGCCAGCAGTTACTCGATCCCAAACTATGGCTACACCTTC.

V gene TRBV10-3 combines with J gene TRBJ2-3, with TRBD2 matching over 8 bases. This CDR3 comprises 12 residues. CDR1 ENHRY and CDR2 SYGVKD come from the germline V gene. J was trimmed by 3 bases and V by 8 bases; bases with no gene match: 1. The DNA of the CDR3 is TGTGCCATCTTAGCGGGAACAGATACGCAGTATTTT. Translation: CAILAGTDTQYF.

J is TRBJ2-5 and V is TRBV18, with 9 bases that match TRBD1. Germline-derived CDR1 and CDR2 are KGHSH and LQKENI. The trim removed 5 bases at V and 1 base at J, leaving 2 bases unmatched. The CDR3 covers 14 residues. For the CDR3, the DNA is TGTGCCAGCTCAGGACAGGGGCCCCAAGAGACCCAGTACTTC. Protein product: CASSGQGPQETQYF.

The chain recombines TRBV6-1 with TRBJ2-3; 8 nucleotides align to TRBD2. Per germline, CDR1 MNHNS and CDR2 SASEGT. Trimming at V came to 2 bases and at J to 6 bases, leaving 4 bases not matched to a gene. CDR3 length equals 14 residues. CDR3 bases: TGTGCCAGCAGTGAACTGCGGGAGGTCGATACGCAGTATTTT. It translates to CASSELREVDTQYF.

The chain recombines TRBV11-2 with TRBJ2-2; 11 bases map to TRBD2. The CDR3 loop spans 16 amino acids. CDR1 is SGHAT and CDR2 is FQNNGV in the germline V gene. The junction had 3 bases not matched to a gene; V was cut back by 5 bases and J by 1 base. The CDR3 region is CASSPGLAVNTGELFF. The CDR3 DNA reads TGTGCCAGCAGCCCGGGACTAGCGGTGAACACCGGGGAGCTGTTTTTT.

This clone appeared once. The rearrangement uses TRBV27 and TRBJ2-7; D might be TRBD2 (6 bases). V was shortened by 1 base and J by 6 bases, with 10 bases between the two germline ends. The germline V gene has CDR1 MNHEY and CDR2 SMNVEV (reference sequence). CDR3 length equals 13 residues. The CDR3 sequence is CASSLYGSGEQYF. The CDR3 DNA follows: TGTGCCAGCAGTTTATACGGGAGCGGCGAGCAGTACTTC.

This chain links TRBV18 with TRBJ1-1, with D perhaps TRBD1 (6 bases). The V gene lost 3 bases and the J gene lost 1 base, with 9 bases spanning the gap. The CDR3 runs 14 residues. The germline V gene has CDR1 KGHSH and CDR2 LQKENI. In DNA form, the CDR3 reads TGTGCCAGCTCACCGGTAGGGGGGAACACTGAAGCTTTCTTT. It is translated as CASSPVGGNTEAFF.

The V gene is TRBV27, the J gene TRBJ2-2, with TRBD1 matching 7 bases. This CDR3 region has 15 residues. With V trimmed by 2 bases and J by 6 bases, 6 bases remained unmatched. CDR1 is MNHEY and CDR2 is SMNVEV in the germline V gene (reference sequence). CDR3 amino acids: CASSLGVRGSGELFF. In nucleotides, the CDR3 is TGTGCCAGCAGTTTAGGAGTCAGGGGGTCCGGGGAGCTGTTTTTT.

This clone came up once. The chain is built from TRBV6-5 and TRBJ2-3, with 9 nucleotides matching TRBD2. Per the germline V gene, CDR1 is MNHEY and CDR2 is SVGAGI. V was pared by 4 bases and J by 3 bases, with 8 bases of the junction left unmatched. The CDR3 consists of 16 residues. CDR3 coding DNA: TGTGCCAGCAGTTCCGGGACTAGCTTAATTACAGATACGCAGTATTTT. It is translated as CASSSGTSLITDTQYF.

V is TRBV6-5 and J is TRBJ2-7; D not resolved. The V and J ends lost 2 bases and 5 bases respectively, with 4 bases between them. The CDR3 is made up of 11 amino acids. Germline CDR1 reads MNHEY; CDR2 reads SVGAGI. CDR3 protein: CASSYADEQYF. CDR3 DNA: TGTGCCAGCAGTTACGCCGACGAGCAGTACTTC.

This chain uses TRBV18 with TRBJ1-1, with D unclear. The germline CDR1 and CDR2 sequences are KGHSH and LQKENI. V dropped 4 bases and J dropped 10 bases, with 13 bases sitting between them. The CDR3 runs to 12 residues. The DNA for the CDR3 is TGTGCCAGCTCACAGTCTCGGGCAGGAGCTTTCTTT. Protein sequence: CASSQSRAGAFF.

This chain connects TRBV29-1 to TRBJ1-1; D is unresolved. V was pared by 0 bases and J by 4 bases, with 3 bases between. The germline V gene encodes CDR1 SQVTM and CDR2 ANQGSEA. The length of the CDR3 is 11 residues. The CDR3 DNA sequence: TGCAGCGTTGAAGACCCCACTGAAGCTTTCTTT. This codes for CSVEDPTEAFF.

The CDR3 bases are TGTGCCAGCAGCGGGGATGGTCCCCTCGGGGAGACCCAGTACTTC. This translates into CASSGDGPLGETQYF. The chain recombines TRBV11-2 with TRBJ2-5; D is unresolved. V dropped 5 bases and J dropped 5 bases, with 18 bases sitting between them. Germline V gene data show CDR1 as SGHAT and CDR2 as FQNNGV. This CDR3 contains 15 residues.

The chain combines TRBV29-1 with TRBJ2-3; D not certain. Germline V CDR1 and CDR2: SQVTM, ANQGSEA. V lost 1 base to trimming and J lost 4 bases, with 3 bases between them. CDR3 length: 11 residues. CDR3 residues: CSVEAPDTQYF. The DNA for the CDR3 is TGCAGCGTTGAAGCCCCAGATACGCAGTATTTT.

This rearrangement joins TRBV2 to TRBJ1-1; the D is unclear. The germline gives CDR1 SNHLY, CDR2 FYNNEI. This CDR3 region has 11 residues. Trimming cost V 7 bases and J 5 bases, with 8 bases left between them. CDR3 sequence: CASIEGTEAFF. For the CDR3, the DNA is TGTGCCAGCATAGAAGGGACTGAAGCTTTCTTT.

The chain links TRBV29-1 to TRBJ2-7; 8 bases line up with TRBD1. J was trimmed by 2 bases and V by 2 bases; bases with no gene match: 11. The CDR3 extends over 16 amino acids. CDR1 and CDR2 (germline): SQVTM, ANQGSEA. DNA of the CDR3: TGCAGCGTTGAACGAAGGGACGACAGGGGTGCCTACGAGCAGTACTTC. Amino acids: CSVERRDDRGAYEQYF.